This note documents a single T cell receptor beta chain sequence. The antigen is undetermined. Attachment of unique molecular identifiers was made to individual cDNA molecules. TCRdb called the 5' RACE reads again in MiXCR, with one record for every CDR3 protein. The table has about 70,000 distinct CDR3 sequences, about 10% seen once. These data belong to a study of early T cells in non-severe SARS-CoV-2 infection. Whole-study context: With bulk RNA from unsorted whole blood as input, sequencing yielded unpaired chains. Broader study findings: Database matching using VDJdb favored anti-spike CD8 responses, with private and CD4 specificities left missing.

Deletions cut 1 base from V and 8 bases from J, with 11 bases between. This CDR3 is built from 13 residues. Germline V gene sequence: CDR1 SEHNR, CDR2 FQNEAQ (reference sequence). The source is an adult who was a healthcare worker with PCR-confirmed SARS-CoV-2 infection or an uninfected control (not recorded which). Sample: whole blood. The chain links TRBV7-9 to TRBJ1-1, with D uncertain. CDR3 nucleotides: TGTGCCAGCAGCTTAGGAAAGAAAGCCGAAGCTTTCTTT. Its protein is CASSLGKKAEAFF.